Given below is one TCR beta chain in context. This sample is part of a study of cytomegalovirus exposure and HLA in healthy donors. The CDR3 totals 16 residues. Per the germline V gene, CDR1 is MNHNS and CDR2 is SASEGT. V shed 0 bases, J shed 15 bases, and the junction held 15 bases outside the gene matches. Primers included in the PCR were 60 Vbeta and 13 Jbeta primers. Produced via immunoSEQ multiplex PCR; TCRdb's table is partial and in-frame only. The data contain about 200,000 clones, approximately 78% of them singletons. Sequenced material: PBMCs. The receptor was isolated from a woman aged 40 to 50 in good health and CMV-seronegative. The chain joins TRBV6-1 to TRBJ2-1; TRBD1 agrees at 9 bases. The CDR3 nucleotides read TGTGCCAGCAGTGAAGCGGGGGGACAGGGTACCTCACTACGGTTCTTC. Protein product: CASSEAGGQGTSLRFF.